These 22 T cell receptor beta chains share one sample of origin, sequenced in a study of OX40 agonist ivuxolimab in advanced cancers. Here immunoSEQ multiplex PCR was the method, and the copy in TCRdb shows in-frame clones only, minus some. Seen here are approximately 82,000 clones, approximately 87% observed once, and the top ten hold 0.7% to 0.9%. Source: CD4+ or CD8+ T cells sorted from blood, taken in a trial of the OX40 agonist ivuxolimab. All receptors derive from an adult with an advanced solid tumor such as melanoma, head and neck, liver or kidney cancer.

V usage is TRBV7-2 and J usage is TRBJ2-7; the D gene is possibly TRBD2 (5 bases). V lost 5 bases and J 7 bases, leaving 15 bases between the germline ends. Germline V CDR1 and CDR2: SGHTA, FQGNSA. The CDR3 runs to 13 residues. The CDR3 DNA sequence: TGTGCCAGCAGCGTGGCCCCTGAGCGGGAGCAGTACTTC. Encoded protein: CASSVAPEREQYF.

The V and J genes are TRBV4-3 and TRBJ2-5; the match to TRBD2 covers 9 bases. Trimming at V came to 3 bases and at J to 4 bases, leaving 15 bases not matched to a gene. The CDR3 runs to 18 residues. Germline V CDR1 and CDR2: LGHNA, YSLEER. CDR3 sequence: CASSQGGASGAYGETQYF. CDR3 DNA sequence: TGCGCCAGCAGCCAGGGGGGAGCTAGCGGGGCCTACGGAGAGACCCAGTACTTC.

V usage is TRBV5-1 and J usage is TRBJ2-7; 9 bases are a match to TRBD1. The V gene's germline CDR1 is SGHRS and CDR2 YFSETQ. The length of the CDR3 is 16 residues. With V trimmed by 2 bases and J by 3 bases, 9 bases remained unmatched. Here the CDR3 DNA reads TGCGCCAGCAGCTTAGCTCCGGGACAGGGCATCTACGAGCAGTACTTC. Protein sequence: CASSLAPGQGIYEQYF.

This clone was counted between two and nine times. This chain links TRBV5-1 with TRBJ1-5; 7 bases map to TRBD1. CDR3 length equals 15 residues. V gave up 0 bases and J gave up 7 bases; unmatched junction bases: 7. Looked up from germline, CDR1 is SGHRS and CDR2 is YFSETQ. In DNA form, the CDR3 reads TGCGCCAGCAGCTTGGGGGACAGCCCGACCCAGCCCCAGCATTTT. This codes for CASSLGDSPTQPQHF.

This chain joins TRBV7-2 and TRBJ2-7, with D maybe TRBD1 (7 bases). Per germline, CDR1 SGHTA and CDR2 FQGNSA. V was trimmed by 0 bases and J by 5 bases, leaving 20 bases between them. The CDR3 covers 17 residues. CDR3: CASSLAFLRQGGNEQYF. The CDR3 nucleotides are TGTGCCAGCAGCTTAGCGTTTTTACGACAGGGAGGAAACGAGCAGTACTTC.

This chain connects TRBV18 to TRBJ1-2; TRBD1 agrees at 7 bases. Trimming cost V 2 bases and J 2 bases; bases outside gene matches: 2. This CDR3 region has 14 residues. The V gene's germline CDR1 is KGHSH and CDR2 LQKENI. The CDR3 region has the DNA TGTGCCAGCTCACCATTAGGGGGCAACTATGGCTACACCTTC. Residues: CASSPLGGNYGYTF.

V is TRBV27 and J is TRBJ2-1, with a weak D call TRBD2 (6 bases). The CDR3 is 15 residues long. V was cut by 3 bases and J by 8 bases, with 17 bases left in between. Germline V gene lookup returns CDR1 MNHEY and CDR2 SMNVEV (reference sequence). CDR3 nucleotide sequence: TGTGCCAGCAGTTTGCGGCGGGGCGGTCTCGATGAGCAGTTCTTC. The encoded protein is CASSLRRGGLDEQFF.

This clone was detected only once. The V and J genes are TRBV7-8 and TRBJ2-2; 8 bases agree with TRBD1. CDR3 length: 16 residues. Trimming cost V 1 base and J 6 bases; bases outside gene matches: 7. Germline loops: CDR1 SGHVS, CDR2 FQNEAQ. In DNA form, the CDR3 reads TGTGCCAGCAGCTTAGAGTACAGGGGGTCGGCCGGGGAGCTGTTTTTT. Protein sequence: CASSLEYRGSAGELFF.

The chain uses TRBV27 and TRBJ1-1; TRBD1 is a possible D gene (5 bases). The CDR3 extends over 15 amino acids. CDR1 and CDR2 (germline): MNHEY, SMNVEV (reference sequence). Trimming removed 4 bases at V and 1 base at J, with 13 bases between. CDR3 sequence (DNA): TGTGCCAGCAGTTGGGACGGACGCAGGAACACTGAAGCTTTCTTT. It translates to CASSWDGRRNTEAFF.

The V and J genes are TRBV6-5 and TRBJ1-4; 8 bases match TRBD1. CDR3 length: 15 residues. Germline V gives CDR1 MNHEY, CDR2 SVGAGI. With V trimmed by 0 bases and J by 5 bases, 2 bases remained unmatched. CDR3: CASSYSNRGNEKLFF. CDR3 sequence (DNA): TGTGCCAGCAGTTACTCGAACAGGGGGAATGAAAAACTGTTTTTT.

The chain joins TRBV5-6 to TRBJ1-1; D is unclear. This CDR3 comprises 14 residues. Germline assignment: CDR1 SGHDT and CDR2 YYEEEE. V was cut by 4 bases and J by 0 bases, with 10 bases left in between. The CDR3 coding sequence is TGTGCCAGCAGCGTTCAGAAGTTGAACACTGAAGCTTTCTTT. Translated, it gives CASSVQKLNTEAFF.

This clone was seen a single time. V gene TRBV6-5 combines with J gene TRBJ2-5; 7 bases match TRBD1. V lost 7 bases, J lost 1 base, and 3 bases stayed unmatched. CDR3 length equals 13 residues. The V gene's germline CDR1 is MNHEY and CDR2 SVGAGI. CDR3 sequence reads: CASTGTAQETQYF. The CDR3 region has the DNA TGTGCCAGCACCGGGACAGCCCAAGAGACCCAGTACTTC.

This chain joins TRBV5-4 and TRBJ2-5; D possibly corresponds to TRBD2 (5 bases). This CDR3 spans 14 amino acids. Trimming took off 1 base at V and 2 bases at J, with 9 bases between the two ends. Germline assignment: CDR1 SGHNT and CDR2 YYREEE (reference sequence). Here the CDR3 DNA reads TGTGCCAGCAGCTTGCCGCAGCGGCAAGAGACCCAGTACTTC. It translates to CASSLPQRQETQYF.

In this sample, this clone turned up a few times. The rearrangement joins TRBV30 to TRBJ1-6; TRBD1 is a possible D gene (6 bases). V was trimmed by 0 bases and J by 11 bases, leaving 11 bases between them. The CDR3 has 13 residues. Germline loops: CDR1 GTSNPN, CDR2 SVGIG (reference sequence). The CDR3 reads CAWSVQGRTPLHF. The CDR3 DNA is TGTGCCTGGAGTGTACAGGGAAGGACACCCCTCCACTTT.

The CDR3 sequence is CASSQDGESSYNEQFF. The DNA of the CDR3 is TGCGCCAGCAGCCAAGATGGAGAATCCTCCTACAATGAGCAGTTCTTC. This chain links TRBV4-1 with TRBJ2-1; D ambiguous. Trimming cost V 0 bases and J 0 bases, with 9 bases left between them. The CDR3 consists of 16 residues. Per germline, CDR1 MGHRA and CDR2 YSYEKL.

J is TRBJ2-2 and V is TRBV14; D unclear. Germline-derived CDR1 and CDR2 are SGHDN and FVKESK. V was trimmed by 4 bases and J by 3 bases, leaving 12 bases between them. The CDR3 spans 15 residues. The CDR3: CASSPPGSYTGELFF. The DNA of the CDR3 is TGTGCCAGCAGCCCGCCCGGCAGCTACACCGGGGAGCTGTTTTTT.

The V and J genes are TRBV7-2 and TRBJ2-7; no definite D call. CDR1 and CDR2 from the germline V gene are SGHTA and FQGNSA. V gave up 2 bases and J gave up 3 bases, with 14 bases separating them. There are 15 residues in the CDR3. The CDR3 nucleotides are TGTGCCAGCAGCTTAAATGGTCAGGACCGCTACGAGCAGTACTTC. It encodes CASSLNGQDRYEQYF. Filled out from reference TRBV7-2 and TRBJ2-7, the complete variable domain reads GAGVSQSPSNKVTEKGKDVELRCDPISGHTALYWYRQSLGQGLEFLIYFQGNSAPDKSGLPSDRFSAERTGGSVSTLTIQRTQQEDSAVYLCASSLNGQDRYEQYFGPGTRLTVT.

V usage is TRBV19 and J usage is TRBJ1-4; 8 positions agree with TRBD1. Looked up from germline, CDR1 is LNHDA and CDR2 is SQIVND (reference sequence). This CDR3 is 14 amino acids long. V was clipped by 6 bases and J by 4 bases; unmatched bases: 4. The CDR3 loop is CASRPGQVNEKLFF. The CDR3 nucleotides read TGTGCCAGTAGGCCGGGACAGGTTAATGAAAAACTGTTTTTT.

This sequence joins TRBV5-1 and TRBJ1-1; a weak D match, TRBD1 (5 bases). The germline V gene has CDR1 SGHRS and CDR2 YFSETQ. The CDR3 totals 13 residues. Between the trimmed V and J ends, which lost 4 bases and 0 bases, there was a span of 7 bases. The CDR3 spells CASSVTVNTEAFF. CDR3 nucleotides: TGCGCCAGCAGCGTGACAGTGAACACTGAAGCTTTCTTT.

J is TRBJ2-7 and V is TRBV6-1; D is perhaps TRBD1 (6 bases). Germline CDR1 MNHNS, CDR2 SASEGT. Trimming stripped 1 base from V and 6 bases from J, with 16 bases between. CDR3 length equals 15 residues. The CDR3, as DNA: TGTGCCAGCAGTGAAGTTGGGGGCAGGGTTGGCGAGCAGTACTTC. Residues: CASSEVGGRVGEQYF.

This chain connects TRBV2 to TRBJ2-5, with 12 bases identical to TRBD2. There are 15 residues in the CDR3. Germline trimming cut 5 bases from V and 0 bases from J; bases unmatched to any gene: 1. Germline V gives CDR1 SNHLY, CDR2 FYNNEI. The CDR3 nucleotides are TGTGCCAGCAGTAGGACTAGCGGGGACCAAGAGACCCAGTACTTC. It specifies CASSRTSGDQETQYF.

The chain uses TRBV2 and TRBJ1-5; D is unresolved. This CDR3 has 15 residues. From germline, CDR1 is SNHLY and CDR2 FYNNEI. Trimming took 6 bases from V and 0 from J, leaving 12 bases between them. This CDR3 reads CASSPKEYSNQPQHF. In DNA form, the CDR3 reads TGTGCCAGCAGCCCCAAGGAGTATAGCAATCAGCCCCAGCATTTT.